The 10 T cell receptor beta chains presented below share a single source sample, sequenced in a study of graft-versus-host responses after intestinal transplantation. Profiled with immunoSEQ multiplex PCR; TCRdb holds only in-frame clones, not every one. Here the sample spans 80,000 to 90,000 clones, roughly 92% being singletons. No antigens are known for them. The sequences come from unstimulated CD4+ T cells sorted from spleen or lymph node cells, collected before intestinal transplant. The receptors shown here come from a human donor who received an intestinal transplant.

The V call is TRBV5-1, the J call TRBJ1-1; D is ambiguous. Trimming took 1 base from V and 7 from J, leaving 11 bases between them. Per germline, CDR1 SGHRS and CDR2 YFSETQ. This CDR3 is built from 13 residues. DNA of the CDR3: TGCGCCAGCAGCTTGTCGGAGGGCGGTGAAGCTTTCTTT. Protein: CASSLSEGGEAFF.

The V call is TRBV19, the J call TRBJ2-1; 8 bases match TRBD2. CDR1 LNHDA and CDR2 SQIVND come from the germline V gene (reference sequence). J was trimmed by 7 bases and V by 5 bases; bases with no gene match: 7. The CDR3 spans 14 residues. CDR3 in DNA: TGTGCCAGTAGTGGGGTAGCGGGATGGAATGAGCAGTTCTTC. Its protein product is CASSGVAGWNEQFF.

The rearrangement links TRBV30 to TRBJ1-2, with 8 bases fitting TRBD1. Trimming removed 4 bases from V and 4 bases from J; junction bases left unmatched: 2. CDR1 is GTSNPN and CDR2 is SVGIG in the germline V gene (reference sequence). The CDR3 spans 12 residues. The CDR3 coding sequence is TGTGCCTGGACAGGGGGCGGCTATGGCTACACCTTC. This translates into CAWTGGGYGYTF.

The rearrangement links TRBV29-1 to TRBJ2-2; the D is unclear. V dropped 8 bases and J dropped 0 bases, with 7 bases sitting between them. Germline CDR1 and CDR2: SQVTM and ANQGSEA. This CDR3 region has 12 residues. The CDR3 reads CSFNANTGELFF. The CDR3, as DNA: TGCAGCTTCAACGCGAACACCGGGGAGCTGTTTTTT.

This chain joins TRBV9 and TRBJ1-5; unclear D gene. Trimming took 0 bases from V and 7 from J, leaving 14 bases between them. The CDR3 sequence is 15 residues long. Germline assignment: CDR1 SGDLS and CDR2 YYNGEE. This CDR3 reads CASSVAGTSGQPQHF. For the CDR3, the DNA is TGTGCCAGCAGCGTAGCCGGCACCTCGGGGCAGCCCCAGCATTTT.

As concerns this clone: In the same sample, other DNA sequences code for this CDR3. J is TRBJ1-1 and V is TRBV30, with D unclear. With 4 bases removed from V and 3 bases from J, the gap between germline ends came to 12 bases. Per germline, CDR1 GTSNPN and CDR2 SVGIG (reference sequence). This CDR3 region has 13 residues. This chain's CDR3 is CAWKTSSYTEAFF. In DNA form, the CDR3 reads TGTGCCTGGAAGACGTCCTCTTACACTGAAGCTTTCTTT.

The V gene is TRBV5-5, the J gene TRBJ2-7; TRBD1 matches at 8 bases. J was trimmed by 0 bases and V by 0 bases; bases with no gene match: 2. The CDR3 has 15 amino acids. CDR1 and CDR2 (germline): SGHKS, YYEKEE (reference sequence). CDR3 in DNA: TGTGCCAGCAGCTTGGGGACAGGGTTCTCCTACGAGCAGTACTTC. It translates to CASSLGTGFSYEQYF.

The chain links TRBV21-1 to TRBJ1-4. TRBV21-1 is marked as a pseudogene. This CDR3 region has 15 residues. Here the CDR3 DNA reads TGTGCCAGCAGCCTCCGGACTGATACTAATGAAAAACTGTTTTTT. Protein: CASSLRTDTNEKLFF.

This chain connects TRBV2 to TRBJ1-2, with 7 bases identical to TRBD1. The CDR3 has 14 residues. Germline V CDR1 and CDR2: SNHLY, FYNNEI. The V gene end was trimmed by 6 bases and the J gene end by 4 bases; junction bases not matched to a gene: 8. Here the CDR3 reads CASSPTGQIYGYTF. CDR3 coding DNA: TGTGCCAGCAGCCCCACGGGACAGATCTATGGCTACACCTTC.

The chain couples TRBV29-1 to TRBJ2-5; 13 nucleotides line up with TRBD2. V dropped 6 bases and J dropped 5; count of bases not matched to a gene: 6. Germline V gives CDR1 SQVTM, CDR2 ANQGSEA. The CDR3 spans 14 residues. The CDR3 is CSVSTSGRTETQYF. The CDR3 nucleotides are TGCAGCGTGTCGACTAGCGGGAGGACGGAGACCCAGTACTTC. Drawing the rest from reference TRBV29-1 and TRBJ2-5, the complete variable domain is SAVISQKPSRDICQRGTSLTIQCQVDSQVTMMFWYRQQPGQSLTLIATANQGSEATYESGFVIDKFPISRPNLTFSTLTVSNMSPEDSSIYLCSVSTSGRTETQYFGPGTRLLVL.